This TCR beta chain was retrieved from a study of blood T cell repertoires in COVID-19. Looking at the study overall: Sample material is recorded as cDNA or gDNA derived from T cells, B-cell-depleted T cells, or PBMCs.

Data came from immunoSEQ multiplex PCR; TCRdb stores just in-frame clones and leaves some out. The sample shows fewer than 40,000 clones, roughly nine tenths of them seen only once. The sequence was collected from a human donor with active COVID-19. The donor label of this sample is uncertain. Source material: peripheral blood.

The CDR3 loop is CASSVTSAQETQYF. CDR3 in DNA: TGTGCCAGCAGCGTTACTAGCGCCCAAGAGACCCAGTACTTC. The chain is built from TRBV7-8 and TRBJ2-5, with 7 bases aligning to TRBD2. CDR3 length equals 14 residues. The V segment lost 5 bases and the J segment 1 base; nucleotides outside the gene matches: 4. Per germline, CDR1 SGHVS and CDR2 FQNEAQ.